Sequencing of this TCR beta chain was carried out in a study of identical twins. The donor group consisted entirely of healthy Caucasians. In regard to this clonotype: Its antigen is still unknown.

Template switching introduced a universal primer site, and the cDNA bore unique molecular identifiers. Each CDR3 protein gets one entry after TCRdb re-called the 5' RACE reads with MiXCR. The data show fewer than 250,000 distinct CDR3 sequences, with 7% to 8.5% seen just once and 5% to 6% held by the top ten. This CDR3 comprises 17 residues. Germline V gene sequence: CDR1 MGHRA, CDR2 YSYEKL. V was trimmed by 4 bases and J by 5 bases, leaving 23 bases between them. The study, taken as a whole, reports: Cross-sectional statistical analysis, not tracking of the same donors, underpinned the conclusions. Whereas memory repertoires showed no such difference, abundant cord blood beta clonotypes carried fewer insertions.

The sample was also linked to a second study, of yellow fever vaccine responses in identical twins.

Sequencing input: CD8+ T cells sorted from blood. The source is a woman aged 18 to 35 in good health. This chain joins TRBV4-1 and TRBJ2-5; no definite D call. CDR3 DNA: TGCGCCAGCAGCCGAACTGCCACCGGGCACGACGTGGAGACCCAGTACTTC. Protein: CASSRTATGHDVETQYF.